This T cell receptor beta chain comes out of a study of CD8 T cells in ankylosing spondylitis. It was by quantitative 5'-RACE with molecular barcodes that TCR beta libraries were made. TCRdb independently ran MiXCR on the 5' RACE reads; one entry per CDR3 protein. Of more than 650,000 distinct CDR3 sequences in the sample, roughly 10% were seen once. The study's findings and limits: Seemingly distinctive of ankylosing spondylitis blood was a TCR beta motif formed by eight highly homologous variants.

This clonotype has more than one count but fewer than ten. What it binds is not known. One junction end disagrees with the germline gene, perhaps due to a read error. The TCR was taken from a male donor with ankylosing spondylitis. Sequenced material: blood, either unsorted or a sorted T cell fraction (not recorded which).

The CDR3 here is CASTKKPKLANYEQSF. The CDR3 DNA sequence: TGTGCCAGCACCAAAAAGCCGAAACTAGCGAACTACGAGCAGTCCTTC. This chain links TRBV6-1 with TRBJ2-7; TRBD2 matches 7 bases. This CDR3 is 16 amino acids long. Germline CDR1 reads MNHNS; CDR2 reads SASEGT.